This passage covers 3 T cell receptor beta chains from one sample sequenced in a study of T cell repertoires in cytomegalovirus infection. Antigens for these TCRs are unknown. TCRdb itself ran the reads through MiXCR, one entry per CDR3 protein. The sample lists about 310,000 distinct CDR3 sequences; more than 20% were seen once. The sequenced sample was cultured PBMCs, obtained from culture after CMV antigen stimulation. Receptor source: a human donor in good health (CMV status not recorded). Some clones in this sample may be carry-over from other donors' samples.

The sample holds many counts of this clonotype. As DNA, the CDR3 is TGTGCCAGCAGCTTATTAGCGGGAGGAGTCTACGAGCAGTACGTC. Residues: CASSLLAGGVYEQYV. The J gene is TRBJ2-7, the V gene TRBV7-8, with 10 nucleotides matching TRBD2. Germline assignment: CDR1 SGHVS and CDR2 FQNEAQ. CDR3 length equals 15 residues. V lost 2 bases, J lost 3 bases, and 4 bases stayed unmatched.

This clonotype has more than one count but fewer than ten. The junction departs from germline at one end; a sequencing error may be responsible. V is TRBV5-3 and J is TRBJ1-6; no reliable D call. TRBV5-3 is sorted into the ORF group, with uncertain function. CDR3 length: 11 amino acids. CDR3: CASSSNSPLHF. The CDR3 bases are TGTGCCAGCAGCTCGAATTCACCCCTCCACTTT.

The chain uses TRBV7-2 and TRBJ2-2; a possible D gene is TRBD2 (5 bases). Germline values: CDR1 SGHTA, CDR2 FQGNSA. This CDR3 comprises 16 residues. Trimming took off 1 base at V and 0 bases at J, with 9 bases between the two ends. The CDR3 coding sequence is TGTGCCAGCAGCTTAGTGGTAGCGCCGAACACCGGGGAGCTGTTTTTT. It yields the protein CASSLVVAPNTGELFF.